Each of the 23 T cell receptor beta chains below was sequenced from the same sample in a study of blood T cells in healthy people across ages. For the second PCR, which ran for 7 to 11 cycles, a sample-barcoded 5' primer and a J-beta primer mix were used. A single record per CDR3 protein comes from TCRdb applying MiXCR to the 5' RACE reads. The sample lists about 1.6 million distinct CDR3 sequences, 34% occurring once. Source material: blood. The receptors shown here come from a woman aged 25 to 39 in good health.

There are a few counts of this clonotype. The rearrangement links TRBV5-1 to TRBJ1-6; the match to TRBD1 covers 7 bases. This CDR3 is built from 15 residues. J gave up 9 bases and V 4 bases, and 10 bases lay outside the gene matches. CDR1 is SGHRS, CDR2 YFSETQ, per germline. CDR3 sequence: CASSPETGSASPLHF. The CDR3 coding sequence is TGCGCCAGCAGCCCGGAGACAGGGTCGGCTTCACCCCTCCACTTT.

This clonotype was seen many times. The rearrangement uses TRBV7-6 and TRBJ2-7, with no clear D. The V end lost 0 bases, the J end lost 7 bases, and 7 bases lay between the germline ends. Germline V gene lookup returns CDR1 SGHVS and CDR2 FNYEAQ. This CDR3 is 12 amino acids long. In DNA form, the CDR3 reads TGTGCCAGCAGCTTAGCAGGGATTGAGCAGTACTTC. This translates into CASSLAGIEQYF.

This clonotype appeared a few times. This sequence joins TRBV20-1 and TRBJ2-1, with TRBD2 matching 14 bases. The CDR3 has 16 residues. CDR1 and CDR2 (germline): DFQATT, SNEGSKA (reference sequence). Unmatched junction bases numbered 9, after V lost 3 bases and J lost 8 bases. CDR3 DNA sequence: TGCAGTGCTAGGGGACTAGCGGGAGTGGTAGGACATGAGCAGTTCTTC. It translates to CSARGLAGVVGHEQFF.

This rearrangement joins TRBV5-1 to TRBJ2-5; 11 positions match TRBD2. The V and J ends lost 0 bases and 5 bases, in that order; junction bases with no gene match: 12. The germline V gene encodes CDR1 SGHRS and CDR2 YFSETQ. The CDR3 runs to 18 residues. CDR3 protein: CASSLDGTGTSGRETQYF. The CDR3 DNA is TGCGCCAGCAGCTTGGACGGAACCGGGACTAGCGGAAGGGAGACCCAGTACTTC.

This clonotype came up a few times. V and J are TRBV29-1 and TRBJ1-2; unclear D gene. Germline loops: CDR1 SQVTM, CDR2 ANQGSEA. CDR3 length: 11 amino acids. Trimming cost V 3 bases and J 4 bases, with 6 bases left between them. CDR3 DNA: TGCAGCGTTGATGTTGCCTATGGCTACACCTTC. Protein product: CSVDVAYGYTF.

Concerning this clonotype itself: A read error may account for a junction end that differs from germline. The gene calls are TRBV28 and TRBJ2-1; 9 bases align to TRBD1. Looked up from germline, CDR1 is MDHEN and CDR2 is SYDVKM. The CDR3 is 16 residues long. The CDR3 DNA is TGTGCCTGCAGTCCCTATACAGGGGGCTCCCACAATGAGCAGTTCTTC. This translates into CACSPYTGGSHNEQFF.

The rearrangement links TRBV20-1 to TRBJ2-7, with 9 nucleotides matching TRBD2. Germline CDR1 is DFQATT and CDR2 is SNEGSKA (reference sequence). The trim removed 8 bases at V and 3 bases at J, leaving 11 bases unmatched. This CDR3 contains 14 residues. The CDR3 DNA reads as TGCAGTACTATTCGAGCGGGAGGACTCTACGAGCAGTACTTC. Protein sequence: CSTIRAGGLYEQYF.

V usage is TRBV27 and J usage is TRBJ2-1, with D tentatively TRBD2 (6 bases). The CDR3 spans 18 residues. Trimming cost V 2 bases and J 3 bases, with 20 bases left between them. Germline CDR1 MNHEY, CDR2 SMNVEV (reference sequence). The CDR3 DNA sequence: TGTGCCAGCAGTTTAACCCCCCAGGAGGGAGGCCTCTACAATGAGCAGTTCTTC. Protein product: CASSLTPQEGGLYNEQFF.

This clonotype was seen more than once but under ten times. The rearrangement joins TRBV20-1 to TRBJ2-3, with D unresolved. Trimming took off 5 bases at V and 4 bases at J, with 16 bases between the two ends. This CDR3 contains 14 residues. CDR1 is DFQATT and CDR2 is SNEGSKA in the germline V gene (reference sequence). CDR3 DNA: TGCAGTGCTGAACACTCCCTCGGCGCAGATACGCAGTATTTT. This codes for CSAEHSLGADTQYF.

This chain links TRBV20-1 with TRBJ1-1; D may be TRBD1 (6 bases). V was pared by 0 bases and J by 2 bases, with 13 bases between. CDR3 length equals 15 residues. Germline V gene data show CDR1 as DFQATT and CDR2 as SNEGSKA (reference sequence). CDR3: CSARETQGSNTEAFF. The DNA for the CDR3 is TGCAGTGCTAGAGAGACACAGGGTTCAAACACTGAAGCTTTCTTT.

This clonotype was found a few times. The V and J genes are TRBV5-6 and TRBJ2-7; 10 bases are shared with TRBD1. The CDR3 sequence is 20 residues long. Germline lookup yields CDR1 SGHDT and CDR2 YYEEEE. Losses at the gene ends were 3 bases for V and 2 bases for J; bases not matched to a gene: 20. CDR3 coding DNA: TGTGCCAGCAGCTGCCTTTCCGGGACAGGGGTTCAGGGAGACCCCTACGAGCAGTACTTC. It encodes CASSCLSGTGVQGDPYEQYF. The full variable domain, completed using reference TRBV5-6 and TRBJ2-7, is DAGVTQSPTHLIKTRGQQVTLRCSPKSGHDTVSWYQQALGQGPQFIFQYYEEEERQRGNFPDRFSGHQFPNYSSELNVNALLLGDSALYLCASSCLSGTGVQGDPYEQYFGPGTRLTVT.

This chain connects TRBV13 to TRBJ2-5; 8 positions agree with TRBD2. The germline V gene encodes CDR1 PRHDT and CDR2 FYEKMQ (reference sequence). The length of the CDR3 is 15 residues. J was trimmed by 1 base and V by 5 bases; bases with no gene match: 6. This CDR3 reads CASSIETSVQETQYF. The DNA of the CDR3 is TGTGCCAGCAGCATTGAGACTAGCGTCCAAGAGACCCAGTACTTC.

The V and J genes are TRBV5-1 and TRBJ2-3, with D tentatively TRBD2 (6 bases). Deletions cut 4 bases from V and 5 bases from J, with 20 bases between. Germline lookup yields CDR1 SGHRS and CDR2 YFSETQ. This CDR3 comprises 16 residues. The CDR3 DNA is TGCGCCAGCAGCCGAGGAGCGGGTTCACGGGGAGATACGCAGTATTTT. Protein product: CASSRGAGSRGDTQYF. Variable domain in full (rest from reference TRBV5-1 and TRBJ2-3): KAGVTQTPRYLIKTRGQQVTLSCSPISGHRSVSWYQQTPGQGLQFLFEYFSETQRNKGNFPGRFSGRQFSNSRSEMNVSTLELGDSALYLCASSRGAGSRGDTQYFGPGTRLTVL.

A note on this clonotype: This may arise from a read error, as a much more abundant clone is one base away. The gene calls are TRBV10-3 and TRBJ2-1; 8 nucleotides line up with TRBD2. CDR1 and CDR2 from the germline V gene are ENHRY and SYGVKD. The CDR3 contains 17 residues. CDR3 in amino acids: CAVSDISGRSSYNEQFF. The CDR3 bases are TGTGCCGTCAGTGATATCAGCGGGAGATCTTCCTACAATGAGCAGTTCTTC.

The rearrangement joins TRBV9 to TRBJ2-3; 8 bases are a match to TRBD2. J was trimmed by 3 bases and V by 4 bases; bases with no gene match: 19. CDR1 and CDR2 (germline): SGDLS, YYNGEE. The CDR3 loop spans 19 amino acids. The chain's CDR3 is CASSLKAWSGSRGTDTQYF. As DNA, the CDR3 is TGTGCCAGCAGCCTTAAGGCATGGAGCGGGAGTAGAGGGACAGATACGCAGTATTTT.

This clonotype was seen more than once but under ten times. The chain recombines TRBV20-1 with TRBJ2-1, with TRBD2 matching 15 bases. Germline V lookup: CDR1 DFQATT, CDR2 SNEGSKA (reference sequence). With V trimmed by 4 bases and J by 4 bases, 5 bases remained unmatched. CDR3 length: 16 residues. The DNA of the CDR3 is TGCAGTGCTAAGGGACTAGCGGGAGGAGTATACAATGAGCAGTTCTTC. Translated: CSAKGLAGGVYNEQFF.

The chain carries TRBV7-9 and TRBJ1-1; no reliable D call. The CDR3 runs 12 residues. Germline V gene sequence: CDR1 SEHNR, CDR2 FQNEAQ (reference sequence). Trimming cost V 5 bases and J 5 bases, with 9 bases left between them. For the CDR3, the DNA is TGTGCCAGCAGCCAGACAACAACTGAAGCTTTCTTT. Protein product: CASSQTTTEAFF.

The CDR3 DNA sequence: TGCAGTGCTAGAGATCCCCGGACTAGCGGGAGAGGTGAGCAGTTCTTC. Its translation is CSARDPRTSGRGEQFF. This chain joins TRBV20-1 and TRBJ2-1; 13 bases align to TRBD2. The CDR3 totals 16 residues. Germline V gene data show CDR1 as DFQATT and CDR2 as SNEGSKA (reference sequence). Losses at the gene ends were 0 bases for V and 9 bases for J; bases not matched to a gene: 8.

This clonotype was recorded a few times. V and J are TRBV11-2 and TRBJ2-1; no clear D. CDR1 is SGHAT, CDR2 FQNNGV, per germline. V was trimmed by 8 bases and J by 0 bases, leaving 14 bases between them. This CDR3 is built from 15 residues. In nucleotides, the CDR3 is TGTGCCAGCGCCAGCCCCCACAGCTCCTACAATGAGCAGTTCTTC. This translates into CASASPHSSYNEQFF.

This sequence joins TRBV6-5 and TRBJ2-2; 7 bases agree with TRBD1. The CDR3 has 17 amino acids. J lost 1 base, V lost 4 bases, and 9 bases had no gene match. CDR1 and CDR2 (germline): MNHEY, SVGAGI. The CDR3 region is CASSSTGSLKNTGELFF. In DNA, the CDR3 is TGTGCCAGCAGTTCGACAGGGAGTCTGAAGAACACCGGGGAGCTGTTTTTT.

The chain couples TRBV20-1 to TRBJ2-1; D might be TRBD2 (5 bases). With 1 base removed from V and 4 bases from J, the gap between germline ends came to 17 bases. This CDR3 has 16 amino acids. Per the germline V gene, CDR1 is DFQATT and CDR2 is SNEGSKA (reference sequence). CDR3 loop: CSARVSSRRSYNEQFF. DNA for the CDR3: TGCAGTGCTAGAGTATCTAGCAGGAGGTCTTACAATGAGCAGTTCTTC.

The J gene is TRBJ1-2, the V gene TRBV28; D possibly corresponds to TRBD1 (5 bases). In germline, CDR1 is MDHEN, CDR2 SYDVKM. This CDR3 has 14 amino acids. With 7 bases removed from V and 3 bases from J, the gap between germline ends came to 15 bases. This chain's CDR3 is CASTPSGAYYGYTF. DNA for the CDR3: TGTGCCAGCACTCCCTCCGGGGCTTACTATGGCTACACCTTC.

The chain joins TRBV5-1 to TRBJ2-1, with 7 bases matching TRBD1. The ends lost 4 bases at V and 3 bases at J; junction bases unmatched: 10. The CDR3 is 16 residues long. CDR1 and CDR2 (germline): SGHRS, YFSETQ. The CDR3 DNA follows: TGCGCCAGCAGCAACCGCGAGGGGGCGTTCTACAATGAGCAGTTCTTC. As protein: CASSNREGAFYNEQFF.